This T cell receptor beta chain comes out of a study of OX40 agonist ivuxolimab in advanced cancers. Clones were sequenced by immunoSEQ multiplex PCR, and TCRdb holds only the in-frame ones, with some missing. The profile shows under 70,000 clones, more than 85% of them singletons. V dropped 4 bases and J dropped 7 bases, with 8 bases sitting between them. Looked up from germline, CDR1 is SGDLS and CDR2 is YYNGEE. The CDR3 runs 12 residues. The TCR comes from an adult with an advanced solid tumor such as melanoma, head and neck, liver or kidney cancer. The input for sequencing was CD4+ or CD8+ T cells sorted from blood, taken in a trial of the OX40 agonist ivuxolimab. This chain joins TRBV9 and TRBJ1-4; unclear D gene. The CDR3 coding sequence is TGTGCCAGCAGCCTGCCCGGTGAAAAACTGTTTTTT. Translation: CASSLPGEKLFF.